These 8 T cell receptor beta chains were all obtained from the same sample, sequenced in a study of cytomegalovirus exposure and HLA in healthy donors. Primers included in the PCR were 60 Vbeta and 13 Jbeta primers. Sequencing was performed with immunoSEQ multiplex PCR; in TCRdb, only in-frame clones are kept and a portion is missing. This table holds approximately 210,000 clones, more than 75% found once. Sequencing was carried out using PBMCs. The receptors were sampled from a middle-aged man in good health and CMV-seropositive.

DNA for the CDR3: TGCGCCAGCAGCCCCAGCAATCCAGCGGGACCCTCCTACGAGCAGTACTTC. This translates into CASSPSNPAGPSYEQYF. This sequence joins TRBV10-1 and TRBJ2-7; 7 nucleotides align to TRBD2. V lost 6 bases and J lost 0; bases outside the gene matches: 14. Germline loops: CDR1 WNHNN, CDR2 SYGVQD (reference sequence). The CDR3 runs 17 residues.

This clone has only one observation. The chain links TRBV19 to TRBJ2-2, with a tentative D call TRBD2 (5 bases). V was cut by 4 bases and J by 1 base, with 16 bases left in between. Looked up from germline, CDR1 is LNHDA and CDR2 is SQIVND (reference sequence). This CDR3 has 17 residues. CDR3 protein: CASSTLEGGLNTGELFF. The CDR3 DNA reads as TGTGCCAGTAGTACCCTCGAAGGAGGACTGAACACCGGGGAGCTGTTTTTT.

The J gene is TRBJ2-5, the V gene TRBV5-4; 9 positions agree with TRBD2. The germline V gene has CDR1 SGHNT and CDR2 YYREEE (reference sequence). This CDR3 contains 14 residues. V lost 4 bases and J lost 7; bases outside the gene matches: 8. This CDR3 is CASSLSGSEVTQYF. The CDR3 DNA reads TGTGCCAGCAGCCTTAGCGGGAGTGAGGTGACCCAGTACTTC.

The V and J genes are TRBV6-5 and TRBJ2-4; a possible D gene is TRBD2 (6 bases). V gave up 0 bases and J gave up 1 base, with 10 bases separating them. The CDR3 consists of 16 residues. CDR1 MNHEY and CDR2 SVGAGI come from the germline V gene. CDR3 region: CASSYSIGGAKNIQYF. The DNA for the CDR3 is TGTGCCAGCAGTTACTCTATTGGGGGGGCCAAAAACATTCAGTACTTC.

The J gene is TRBJ2-1, the V gene TRBV6-6; the D is unclear. CDR1 is MNHNY and CDR2 is SVGAGI in the germline V gene (reference sequence). The V and J ends lost 0 bases and 9 bases respectively, with 6 bases between them. The CDR3 totals 12 residues. CDR3 sequence reads: CASSYSRGEQFF. The CDR3 nucleotides read TGTGCCAGCAGTTACTCGAGAGGTGAGCAGTTCTTC.

The chain carries TRBV11-3 and TRBJ2-4, with a possible D match to TRBD2 (5 bases). The V gene lost 1 base and the J gene lost 5 bases, with 18 bases spanning the gap. The CDR3 sequence is 17 residues long. Germline V gives CDR1 SGHNT, CDR2 YENEEA. CDR3 in amino acids: CASSLVISKRRENIQYF. CDR3 in DNA: TGTGCCAGCAGCTTAGTTATCAGCAAGCGGAGAGAAAACATTCAGTACTTC.

The V gene is TRBV30, the J gene TRBJ1-4, with D possibly being TRBD1 (5 bases). V lost 1 base, J lost 5 bases, and 5 bases lay in between. From germline, CDR1 is GTSNPN and CDR2 SVGIG (reference sequence). The CDR3 covers 12 residues. CDR3 sequence reads: CAWSGQNEKLFF. As DNA, the CDR3 is TGTGCCTGGAGTGGACAGAATGAAAAACTGTTTTTT. Full variable domain (missing parts from reference TRBV30 and TRBJ1-4): SQTIHQWPATLVQPVGSPLSLECTVEGTSNPNLYWYRQAAGRGLQLLFYSVGIGQISSEVPQNLSASRPQDRQFILSSKKLLLSDSGFYLCAWSGQNEKLFFGSGTQLSVL.

This clone came up once. The chain joins TRBV5-1 to TRBJ2-5; D might be TRBD2 (6 bases). The CDR3 extends over 13 amino acids. CDR1 SGHRS and CDR2 YFSETQ come from the germline V gene. V was pared by 2 bases and J by 5 bases, with 10 bases between. The chain's CDR3 is CASSLLGRETQYF. DNA for the CDR3: TGCGCCAGCAGCTTACTGGGGAGGGAGACCCAGTACTTC.